These 20 T cell receptor beta chains share one sample of origin, sequenced in a study of T-cell reconstitution after alpha-beta-depleted transplantation in children. Unique molecular identifiers were incorporated into the prepared TCRbeta library. One entry per CDR3 protein results from TCRdb running MiXCR on the PCR reads. Among 600,000 to 800,000 distinct CDR3 sequences listed, around 13% were seen once. Material: PBMCs, obtained before TCRalphabeta/CD19-depleted stem cell transplant. The source is a girl aged 2-10 years with congenital amegakaryocytic thrombocytopenia, due to receive a stem cell transplant.

This clonotype occurred many times. This rearrangement joins TRBV29-1 to TRBJ2-3; no clear D gene. V gave up 6 bases and J gave up 2 bases, with 12 bases separating them. Germline lookup yields CDR1 SQVTM and CDR2 ANQGSEA. The CDR3 is made up of 13 amino acids. The CDR3 DNA reads as TGCAGCGTCGGACGGATCCTCACAGATACGCAGTATTTT. It encodes CSVGRILTDTQYF.

Many counts were recorded for this clonotype. The CDR3 region is CASIAGQLSGNTIYF. In DNA form, the CDR3 reads TGTGCCAGCATAGCGGGGCAGCTCTCTGGAAACACCATATATTTT. The rearrangement joins TRBV18 to TRBJ1-3, with TRBD1 as a possible D gene (5 bases). The CDR3 consists of 15 residues. V lost 8 bases to trimming and J lost 0 bases, with 14 bases between them. Germline CDR1 is KGHSH and CDR2 is LQKENI.

This clonotype was counted ten times or more. The chain couples TRBV5-1 to TRBJ2-1; no definite D call. The CDR3 sequence is 14 residues long. The V gene lost 0 bases and the J gene lost 4 bases, with 8 bases spanning the gap. Germline CDR1 is SGHRS and CDR2 is YFSETQ. CDR3 coding DNA: TGCGCCAGCAGCTTGGAGGCCGGGTACAATGAGCAGTTCTTC. Residues: CASSLEAGYNEQFF.

This clonotype was picked up many times. V and J are TRBV5-1 and TRBJ1-1; no definite D call. The germline V gene encodes CDR1 SGHRS and CDR2 YFSETQ. Trimming stripped 7 bases from V and 0 bases from J, with 16 bases between. CDR3 length: 15 amino acids. Here the CDR3 reads CASRETPIMNTEAFF. The DNA of the CDR3 is TGCGCCAGCCGGGAGACGCCGATCATGAACACTGAAGCTTTCTTT.

This clonotype was counted many times. V usage is TRBV2 and J usage is TRBJ2-7; D is perhaps TRBD1 (5 bases). The ends were cut back, 5 bases at V and 3 bases at J, with 14 bases in the middle. Germline loops: CDR1 SNHLY, CDR2 FYNNEI. The CDR3 length is 14 residues. CDR3 residues: CASSQQGRYYEQYF. In nucleotides, the CDR3 is TGTGCCAGCAGTCAGCAGGGTCGATACTACGAGCAGTACTTC.

The DNA of the CDR3 is TGTGCCAGCAGCTTTTTGACTAGCTCCTACGAGCAGTACTTC. Its translation is CASSFLTSSYEQYF. The rearrangement links TRBV7-9 to TRBJ2-7; weak D call: TRBD2 (6 bases). Germline V lookup: CDR1 SEHNR, CDR2 FQNEAQ (reference sequence). The ends were cut back, 3 bases at V and 0 bases at J, with 9 bases in the middle. The CDR3 is 14 residues long.

V usage is TRBV27 and J usage is TRBJ2-1; no clear D gene. V was clipped by 4 bases and J by 7 bases, with 11 bases between them. The CDR3 runs to 13 residues. Germline CDR1 MNHEY, CDR2 SMNVEV (reference sequence). CDR3 sequence: CASSSGPQNEQFF. The DNA of the CDR3 is TGTGCCAGCAGTTCCGGGCCCCAAAATGAGCAGTTCTTC.

This clonotype has at least ten counts. The CDR3 loop reads CASSGGLSTGELFF. In nucleotides, the CDR3 is TGCGCCAGCAGCGGGGGACTGAGCACCGGGGAGCTGTTTTTT. V is TRBV5-1 and J is TRBJ2-2, with D possibly TRBD2 on 6 matching bases. The CDR3 length is 14 residues. Trimming pared 4 bases from V and 4 bases from J, leaving 11 bases between. Germline V CDR1 and CDR2: SGHRS, YFSETQ.

This clonotype has at least ten counts. Relative to the germline gene, one junction end is altered; a read error may explain this. The chain couples TRBV20-1 to TRBJ1-1; D is perhaps TRBD1 (6 bases). CDR3 length: 14 amino acids. Germline-derived CDR1 and CDR2 are DFQATT and SNEGSKA (reference sequence). CDR3 sequence: CSATRGASNTEVFF. The CDR3 nucleotides read TGCAGTGCTACTCGGGGGGCAAGCAACACTGAAGTTTTCTTT.

The chain links TRBV5-6 to TRBJ1-3; unclear D gene. Germline-derived CDR1 and CDR2 are SGHDT and YYEEEE. The germline V and J ends were trimmed by 0 bases and 12 bases, with 7 bases remaining between them. The CDR3 has 11 amino acids. CDR3 nucleotides: TGTGCCAGCAGCTTGGGGGATCACATATATTTT. Protein product: CASSLGDHIYF. Full variable domain (remainder filled in from reference TRBV5-6 and TRBJ1-3): DAGVTQSPTHLIKTRGQQVTLRCSPKSGHDTVSWYQQALGQGPQFIFQYYEEEERQRGNFPDRFSGHQFPNYSSELNVNALLLGDSALYLCASSLGDHIYFGEGSWLTVV.

This clonotype was detected a few times. The rearrangement joins TRBV9 to TRBJ2-2; D is perhaps TRBD1 or TRBD2 (6 bases each). This CDR3 spans 15 amino acids. Germline-derived CDR1 and CDR2 are SGDLS and YYNGEE. Trimming shortened V by 2 bases and J by 4 bases, and 12 bases separated the two germline ends. The CDR3 sequence is CASSVGGAGTGELFF. The CDR3 DNA reads as TGTGCCAGCAGCGTGGGGGGCGCCGGCACCGGGGAGCTGTTTTTT.

This clonotype appeared a single time. V and J are TRBV14 and TRBJ2-1; D perhaps matches TRBD2 (6 bases). V lost 7 bases, J lost 7 bases, and 14 bases lay in between. Germline V gene lookup returns CDR1 SGHDN and CDR2 FVKESK. The CDR3 has 13 amino acids. CDR3 amino acids: CASTASDRNEQFF. CDR3 sequence (DNA): TGTGCCAGCACGGCTAGCGATAGAAATGAGCAGTTCTTC.

J is TRBJ2-2 and V is TRBV12-3 or TRBV12-4; no definite D call. This CDR3 region has 13 residues. Trimming left V 3 bases short and J 7 bases short, with 9 bases between. CDR3 sequence (DNA): TGTGCCAGCAGTTTGGTGGATGGCGGGGAGCTGTTTTTT. This gives the protein CASSLVDGGELFF.

The chain has TRBV5-1 and TRBJ1-1, with D perhaps TRBD1 (5 bases). From germline, CDR1 is SGHRS and CDR2 YFSETQ. There are 12 residues in the CDR3. The V gene lost 0 bases and the J gene lost 10 bases, with 10 bases spanning the gap. CDR3 protein: CASSLAGGRAFF. The DNA of the CDR3 is TGCGCCAGCAGCTTGGCCGGGGGACGAGCTTTCTTT.

This sequence joins TRBV20-1 and TRBJ1-1; the D gene is possibly TRBD1 (5 bases). CDR1 is DFQATT and CDR2 is SNEGSKA in the germline V gene (reference sequence). The CDR3 is 13 residues long. V was cut by 6 bases and J by 1 base, with 12 bases left in between. The CDR3 DNA follows: TGCAGTGCCCCCGGGGCAGAGAACACTGAAGCTTTCTTT. Its translation is CSAPGAENTEAFF.

V usage is TRBV7-3 and J usage is TRBJ2-5; the D gene is possibly TRBD1 (6 bases). The CDR3 has 15 amino acids. Germline V gives CDR1 SGHTA, CDR2 FQGTGA. Deletions cut 1 base from V and 5 bases from J, with 14 bases between. CDR3 DNA sequence: TGTGCCAGCAGCTTAATGCGGGCAGGGGATGAGACCCAGTACTTC. Translating it yields CASSLMRAGDETQYF.

This clonotype turned up a few times. The chain is built from TRBV5-1 and TRBJ1-3, with D uncertain. V shed 1 base and J shed 0 bases, with 8 bases lying between them. The CDR3 is 15 residues long. CDR1 and CDR2 (germline): SGHRS, YFSETQ. This CDR3 is CASSLRPGSGNTIYF. CDR3 DNA: TGCGCCAGCAGCTTGCGGCCCGGCTCTGGAAACACCATATATTTT. Using reference TRBV5-1 and TRBJ1-3 for the parts outside the CDR3, the full variable domain is KAGVTQTPRYLIKTRGQQVTLSCSPISGHRSVSWYQQTPGQGLQFLFEYFSETQRNKGNFPGRFSGRQFSNSRSEMNVSTLELGDSALYLCASSLRPGSGNTIYFGEGSWLTVV.

This clonotype was counted only a few times. This CDR3 is CASSLPGQGVHEQYF. For the CDR3, the DNA is TGTGCCAGCAGCTTACCGGGACAGGGGGTTCACGAGCAGTACTTC. The chain carries TRBV5-4 and TRBJ2-7; TRBD1 matches 11 bases. Germline CDR1 SGHNT, CDR2 YYREEE (reference sequence). The junction had 6 bases not matched to a gene; V was cut back by 2 bases and J by 5 bases. The CDR3 has 15 amino acids.

This clonotype has ten or more counts. The chain links TRBV20-1 to TRBJ2-7, with D perhaps matching TRBD1 (6 bases). Germline V gene sequence: CDR1 DFQATT, CDR2 SNEGSKA (reference sequence). The CDR3 length is 14 residues. The V and J ends lost 2 bases and 5 bases respectively, with 16 bases between them. This CDR3 is CSARNPQGFNEQYF. CDR3 bases: TGCAGTGCTAGAAACCCACAGGGTTTCAACGAGCAGTACTTC.

This clonotype was counted ten times or more. This rearrangement joins TRBV28 to TRBJ2-7, with D unresolved. The CDR3 is made up of 15 amino acids. Deletions cut 1 base from V and 0 bases from J, with 10 bases between. Germline values: CDR1 MDHEN, CDR2 SYDVKM. The CDR3 DNA is TGTGCCAGCAGTTTATATTCTAGTCTCTCCTACGAGCAGTACTTC. Its protein product is CASSLYSSLSYEQYF.